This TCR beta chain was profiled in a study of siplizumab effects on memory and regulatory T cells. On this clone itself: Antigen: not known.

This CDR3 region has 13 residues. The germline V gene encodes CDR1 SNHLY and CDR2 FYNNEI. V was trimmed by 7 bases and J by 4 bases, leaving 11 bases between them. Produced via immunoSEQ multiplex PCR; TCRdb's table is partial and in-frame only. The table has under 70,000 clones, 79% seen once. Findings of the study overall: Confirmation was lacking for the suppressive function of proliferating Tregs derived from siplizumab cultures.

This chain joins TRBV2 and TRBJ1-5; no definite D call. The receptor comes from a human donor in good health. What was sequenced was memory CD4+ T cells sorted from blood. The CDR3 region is CASNKDGNQPQHF. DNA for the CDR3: TGTGCCAGCAACAAGGACGGGAATCAGCCCCAGCATTTT. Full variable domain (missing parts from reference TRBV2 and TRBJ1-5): EPEVTQTPSHQVTQMGQEVILRCVPISNHLYFYWYRQILGQKVEFLVSFYNNEISEKSEIFDDQFSVERPDGSNFTLKIRSTKLEDSAMYFCASNKDGNQPQHFGDGTRLSIL.